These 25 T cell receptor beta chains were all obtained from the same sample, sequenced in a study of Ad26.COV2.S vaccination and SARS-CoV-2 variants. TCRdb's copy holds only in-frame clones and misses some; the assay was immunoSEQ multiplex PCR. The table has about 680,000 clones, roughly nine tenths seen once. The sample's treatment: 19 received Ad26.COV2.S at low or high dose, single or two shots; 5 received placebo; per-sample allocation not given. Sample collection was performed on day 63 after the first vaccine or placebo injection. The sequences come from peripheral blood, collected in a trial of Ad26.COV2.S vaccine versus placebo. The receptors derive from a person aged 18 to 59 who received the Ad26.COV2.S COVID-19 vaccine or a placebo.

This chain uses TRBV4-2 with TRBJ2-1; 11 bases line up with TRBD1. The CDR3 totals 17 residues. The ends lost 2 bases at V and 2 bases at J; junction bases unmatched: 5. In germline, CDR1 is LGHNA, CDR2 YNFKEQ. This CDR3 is CASSQLPGQGAYNEQFF. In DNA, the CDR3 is TGTGCCAGCAGCCAACTCCCGGGACAGGGGGCCTACAATGAGCAGTTCTTC.

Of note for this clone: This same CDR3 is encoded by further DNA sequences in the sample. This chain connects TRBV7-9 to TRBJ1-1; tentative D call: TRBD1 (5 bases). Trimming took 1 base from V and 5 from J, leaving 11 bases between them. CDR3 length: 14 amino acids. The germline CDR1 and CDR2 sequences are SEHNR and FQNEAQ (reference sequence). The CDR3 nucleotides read TGTGCCAGCAGCTTAGGTCAGGGATGGACTGAAGCTTTCTTT. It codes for CASSLGQGWTEAFF.

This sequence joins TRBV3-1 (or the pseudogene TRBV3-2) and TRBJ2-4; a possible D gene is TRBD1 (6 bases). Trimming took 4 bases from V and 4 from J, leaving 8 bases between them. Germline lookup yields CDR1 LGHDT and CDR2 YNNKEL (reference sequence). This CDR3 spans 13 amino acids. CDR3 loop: CASSPDRKNIQYF. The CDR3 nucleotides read TGTGCCAGCAGCCCGGACAGAAAAAACATTCAGTACTTC.

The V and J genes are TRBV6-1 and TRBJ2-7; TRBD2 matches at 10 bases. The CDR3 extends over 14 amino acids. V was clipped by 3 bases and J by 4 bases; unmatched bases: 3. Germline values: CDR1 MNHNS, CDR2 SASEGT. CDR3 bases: TGTGCCAGCAGTGATACTAGCGGGAAATACGAGCAGTACTTC. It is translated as CASSDTSGKYEQYF.

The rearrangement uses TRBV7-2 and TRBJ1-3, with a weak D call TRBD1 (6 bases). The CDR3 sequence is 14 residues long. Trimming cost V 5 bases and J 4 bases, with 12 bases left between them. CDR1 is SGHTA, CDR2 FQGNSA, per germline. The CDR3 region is CASSTQGSGNTIYF. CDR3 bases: TGTGCCAGCAGCACACAGGGTTCGGGAAACACCATATATTTT. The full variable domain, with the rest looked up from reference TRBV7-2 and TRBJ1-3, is GAGVSQSPSNKVTEKGKDVELRCDPISGHTALYWYRQSLGQGLEFLIYFQGNSAPDKSGLPSDRFSAERTGGSVSTLTIQRTQQEDSAVYLCASSTQGSGNTIYFGEGSWLTVV.

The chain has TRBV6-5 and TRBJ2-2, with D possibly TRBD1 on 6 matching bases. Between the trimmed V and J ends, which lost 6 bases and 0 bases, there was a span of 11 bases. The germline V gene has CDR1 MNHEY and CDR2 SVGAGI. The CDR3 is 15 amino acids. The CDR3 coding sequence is TGTGCCAGCAGCTGGGACACCACGAACACCGGGGAGCTGTTTTTT. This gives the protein CASSWDTTNTGELFF.

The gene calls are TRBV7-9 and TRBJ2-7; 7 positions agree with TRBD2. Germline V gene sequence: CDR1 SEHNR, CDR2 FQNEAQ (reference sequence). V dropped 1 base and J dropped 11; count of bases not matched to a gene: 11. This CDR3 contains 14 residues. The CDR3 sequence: CASSLEGEGRDEYF. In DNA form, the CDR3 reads TGTGCCAGCAGCTTAGAAGGGGAGGGGCGAGACGAGTACTTC.

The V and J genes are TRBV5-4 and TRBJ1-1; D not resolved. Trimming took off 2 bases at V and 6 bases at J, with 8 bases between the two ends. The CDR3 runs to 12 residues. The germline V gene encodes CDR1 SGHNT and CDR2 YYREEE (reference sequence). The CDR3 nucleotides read TGTGCCAGCAGCTTCGGGGAGGCTGAAGCTTTCTTT. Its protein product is CASSFGEAEAFF.

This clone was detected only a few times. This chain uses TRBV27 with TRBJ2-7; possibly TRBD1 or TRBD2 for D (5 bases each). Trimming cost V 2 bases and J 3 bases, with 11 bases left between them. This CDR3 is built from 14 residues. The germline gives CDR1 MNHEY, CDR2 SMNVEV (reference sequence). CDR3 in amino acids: CASSLGDGFYEQYF. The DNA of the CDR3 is TGTGCCAGCAGTTTAGGGGACGGGTTCTACGAGCAGTACTTC.

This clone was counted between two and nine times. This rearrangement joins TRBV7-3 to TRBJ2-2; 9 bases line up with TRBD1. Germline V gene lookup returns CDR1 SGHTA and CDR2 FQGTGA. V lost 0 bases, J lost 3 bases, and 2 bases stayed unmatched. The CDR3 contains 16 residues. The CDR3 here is CASSLTRTGDTGELFF. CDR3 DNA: TGTGCCAGCAGCTTAACCCGGACAGGGGACACCGGGGAGCTGTTTTTT.

The CDR3 nucleotides are TGTGCCAGCACTTTCACAGGGGCTTTCACCGGGGAGCTGTTTTTT. Its translation is CASTFTGAFTGELFF. V and J are TRBV6-6 and TRBJ2-2; 7 nucleotides align to TRBD1. Germline V gene sequence: CDR1 MNHNY, CDR2 SVGAGI (reference sequence). The CDR3 length is 15 residues. The V segment lost 7 bases and the J segment 4 bases; nucleotides outside the gene matches: 9.

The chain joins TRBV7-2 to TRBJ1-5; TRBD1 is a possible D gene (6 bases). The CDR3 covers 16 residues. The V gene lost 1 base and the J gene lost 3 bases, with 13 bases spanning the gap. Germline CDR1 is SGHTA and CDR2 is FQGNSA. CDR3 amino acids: CASSLEPGAYNQPQHF. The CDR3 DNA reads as TGTGCCAGCAGCTTAGAACCGGGGGCGTACAATCAGCCCCAGCATTTT.

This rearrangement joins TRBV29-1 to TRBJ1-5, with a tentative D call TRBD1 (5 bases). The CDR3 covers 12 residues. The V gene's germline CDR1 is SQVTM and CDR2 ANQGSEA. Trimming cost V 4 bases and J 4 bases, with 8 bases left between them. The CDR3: CSVAGGNQPQHF. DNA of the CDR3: TGCAGCGTTGCTGGGGGGAATCAGCCCCAGCATTTT.

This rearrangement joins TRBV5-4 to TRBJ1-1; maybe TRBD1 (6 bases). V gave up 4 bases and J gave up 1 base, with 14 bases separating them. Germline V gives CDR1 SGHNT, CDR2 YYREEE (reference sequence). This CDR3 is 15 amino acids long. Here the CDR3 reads CASSLELRGNTEAFF. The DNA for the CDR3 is TGTGCCAGCAGCCTGGAGCTCAGGGGGAACACTGAAGCTTTCTTT.

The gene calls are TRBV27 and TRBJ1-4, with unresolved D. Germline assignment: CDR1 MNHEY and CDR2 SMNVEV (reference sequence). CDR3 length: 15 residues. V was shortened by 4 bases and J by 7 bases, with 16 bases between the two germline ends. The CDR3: CASSSNSLAREKLFF. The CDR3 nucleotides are TGTGCCAGCAGTTCAAACTCCCTGGCCCGTGAAAAACTGTTTTTT.

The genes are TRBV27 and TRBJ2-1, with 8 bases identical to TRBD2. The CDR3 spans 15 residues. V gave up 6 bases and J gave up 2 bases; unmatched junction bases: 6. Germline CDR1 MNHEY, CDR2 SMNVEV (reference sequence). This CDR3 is CASRTRTSTYNEQFF. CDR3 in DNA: TGTGCCAGCAGAACCCGGACTAGCACCTACAATGAGCAGTTCTTC.

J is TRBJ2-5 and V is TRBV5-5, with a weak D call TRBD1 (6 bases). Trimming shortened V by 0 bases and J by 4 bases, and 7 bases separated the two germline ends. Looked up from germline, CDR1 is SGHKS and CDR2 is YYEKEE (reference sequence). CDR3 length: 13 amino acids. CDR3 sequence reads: CASSLAQGETQYF. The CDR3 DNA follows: TGTGCCAGCAGCTTGGCACAGGGAGAGACCCAGTACTTC.

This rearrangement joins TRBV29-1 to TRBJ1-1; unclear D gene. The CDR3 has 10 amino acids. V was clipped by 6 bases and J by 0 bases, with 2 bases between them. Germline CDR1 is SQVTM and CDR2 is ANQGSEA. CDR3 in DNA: TGCAGCGTATTGAACACTGAAGCTTTCTTT. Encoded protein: CSVLNTEAFF.

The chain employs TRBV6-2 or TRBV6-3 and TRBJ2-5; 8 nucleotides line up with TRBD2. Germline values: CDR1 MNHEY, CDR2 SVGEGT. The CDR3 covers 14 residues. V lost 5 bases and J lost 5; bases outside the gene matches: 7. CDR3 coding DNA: TGTGCCAGCAGTGCCGGGGGGGCCTGGGAGACCCAGTACTTC. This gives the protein CASSAGGAWETQYF.

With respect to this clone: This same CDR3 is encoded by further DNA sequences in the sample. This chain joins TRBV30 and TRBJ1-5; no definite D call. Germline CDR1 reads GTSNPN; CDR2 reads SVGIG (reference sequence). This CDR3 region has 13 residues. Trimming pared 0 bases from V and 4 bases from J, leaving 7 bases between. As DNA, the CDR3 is TGTGCCTGGAGTGTACGTCGGAATCAGCCCCAGCATTTT. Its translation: CAWSVRRNQPQHF.

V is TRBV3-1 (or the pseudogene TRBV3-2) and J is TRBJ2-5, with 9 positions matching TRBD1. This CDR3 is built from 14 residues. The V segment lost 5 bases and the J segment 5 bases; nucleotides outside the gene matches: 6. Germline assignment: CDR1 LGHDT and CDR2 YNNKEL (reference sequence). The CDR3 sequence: CASSRTGDWETQYF. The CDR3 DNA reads TGTGCCAGCAGCAGGACAGGGGATTGGGAGACCCAGTACTTC.

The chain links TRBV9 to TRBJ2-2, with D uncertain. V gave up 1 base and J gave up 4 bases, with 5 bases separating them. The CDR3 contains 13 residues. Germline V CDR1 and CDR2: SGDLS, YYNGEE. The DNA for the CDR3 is TGTGCCAGCAGCGTATACGGCACCGGGGAGCTGTTTTTT. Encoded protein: CASSVYGTGELFF.

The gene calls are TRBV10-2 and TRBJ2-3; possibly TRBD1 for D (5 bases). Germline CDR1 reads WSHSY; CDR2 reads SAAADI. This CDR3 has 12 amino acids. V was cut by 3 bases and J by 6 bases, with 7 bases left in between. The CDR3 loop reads CASSDKGDTQYF. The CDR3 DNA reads TGCGCCAGCAGTGATAAGGGGGATACGCAGTATTTT.

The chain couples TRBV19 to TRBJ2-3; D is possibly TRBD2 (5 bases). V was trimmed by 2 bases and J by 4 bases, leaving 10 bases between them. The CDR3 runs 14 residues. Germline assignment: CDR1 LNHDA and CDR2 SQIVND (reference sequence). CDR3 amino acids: CASSIMASPDTQYF. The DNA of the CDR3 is TGTGCCAGTAGTATAATGGCTAGCCCAGATACGCAGTATTTT.

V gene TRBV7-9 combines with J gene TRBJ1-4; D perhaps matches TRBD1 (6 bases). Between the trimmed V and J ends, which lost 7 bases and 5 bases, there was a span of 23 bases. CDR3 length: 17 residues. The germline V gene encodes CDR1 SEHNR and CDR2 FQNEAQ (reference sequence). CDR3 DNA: TGTGCCAGCACCCGAGGGGGGGGACGTAACTTAAATGAAAAACTGTTTTTT. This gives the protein CASTRGGGRNLNEKLFF.